This T cell receptor beta chain appears in the sequencing data of a study of regulatory T cells in long-lasting Graves disease. Time point noted: newly diagnosed GD, antithyroid drugs for less than 3 months. Researchers made the TCR library from RNA that was extracted from PBMCs. Study-level results: Persistent disease showed a preference for TRBV28, TRBJ1-2 and TRBJ2-5.

The V gene's germline CDR1 is DFQATT and CDR2 SNEGSKA (reference sequence). This CDR3 region has 13 residues. This clonotype came up many times. Its target is not known. Relative to the germline gene, one junction end is altered; a read error may explain this. The TCR beta library used iRepertoire HTBI primers with Arm-PCR amplification of CDR3. Each CDR3 protein is one row after TCRdb ran MiXCR on the multiplex PCR reads. The data show around 420,000 distinct CDR3 sequences, 15% seen once. The same sample was also used in a study of T cells in Graves' hyperthyroidism and ophthalmopathy.

The receptor comes from a woman in her 40s with Graves disease. The sequencing here drew on peripheral blood mononuclear cells (PBMCs), taken at new diagnosis, from a patient treated with antithyroid drugs. The chain joins TRBV20-1 to TRBJ2-5; 8 positions agree with TRBD2. The CDR3: CNARSGSRETQYF. For the CDR3, the DNA is TGCAATGCTAGGAGCGGGAGTAGGGAGACCCAGTACTTC.